This T cell receptor beta chain was found in a study of blood T cells in healthy people across ages. Notes on the study in general: Estimated diversity that came from one million T cells was considered an underestimate.

Alongside a J-beta primer mix, a sample-barcoded 5' primer served in a second PCR lasting roughly 7 to 12 cycles. Each cDNA molecule was tagged by a template-switch adaptor with 12 random nucleotides. TCRdb recomputed calls from the 5' RACE reads with MiXCR, one row per CDR3 protein. Counted here are 650,000 to 1,000,000 distinct CDR3 sequences, about 37% occurring once; the ten biggest clones make up 10% to 15%. Per sample, extraction of total RNA gave at least 6 micrograms in every case. The CDR3 is 13 residues long. From germline, CDR1 is MGHDK and CDR2 SYGVNS. Trimming removed 3 bases from V and 5 bases from J, with 10 bases in between. In the case of this clonotype: No antigen is known for it.

Input material: blood. The TCR originated in a man aged 18-30 years in good health. The chain carries TRBV25-1 and TRBJ1-1; D ambiguous. The CDR3 sequence is CASSEVLGTEAFF. The DNA for the CDR3 is TGTGCCAGCAGTGAGGTTTTGGGGACTGAAGCTTTCTTT.